A single T cell receptor beta chain is shown here with its context. The data originate from a study of blood T cell repertoires in COVID-19. Background on the study: Samples came from the United States, Italy and Spain, spanning acute and convalescent COVID-19.

Trimming pared 3 bases from V and 8 bases from J, leaving 5 bases between. CDR3 length: 10 residues. CDR1 is DFQATT, CDR2 SNEGSKA, per germline (reference sequence). Only in-frame clones appear in the TCRdb table, and some are missing; sequencing was by immunoSEQ multiplex PCR. The sample lists approximately 210,000 clones; 65% to 85% were seen once. Sequencing used PBMCs or T cells enriched from blood (not recorded which). The sequence derives from a woman aged 55-69 years who had recovered from COVID-19. The J gene is TRBJ2-1, the V gene TRBV20-1; perhaps TRBD2 as D (5 bases). CDR3 DNA: TGCAGTGCTAGGAGGGATGAGCAGTTCTTC. Translating gives CSARRDEQFF.